A single sample is the source of the 31 T cell receptor beta chains below, sequenced in a study of T cell repertoires in cytomegalovirus infection. TCRdb reprocessed the reads with MiXCR, giving one entry per CDR3 protein. Altogether 750,000 to 950,000 distinct CDR3 sequences are present, 25% to 35% being singletons, with the ten largest covering around 13%. These receptors lack a known antigen. Material: cultured CD8+ T cells from PBMCs, obtained from culture after CMV antigen stimulation. The receptors come from a human donor in good health (CMV status not recorded). Some clones in this sample may be carry-over from other donors' samples.

This clonotype was observed a few times. The V call is TRBV9, the J call TRBJ2-1; perhaps TRBD1 as D (6 bases). Germline CDR1 SGDLS, CDR2 YYNGEE. Trimming pared 1 base from V and 8 bases from J, leaving 13 bases between. The CDR3 is 14 amino acids. CDR3 in amino acids: CASSVFGTFDEQFF. In nucleotides, the CDR3 is TGTGCCAGCAGCGTATTCGGGACATTCGATGAGCAGTTCTTC.

The V gene is TRBV4-1, the J gene TRBJ2-3; D is perhaps TRBD2 (5 bases). Deletions cut 0 bases from V and 5 bases from J, with 15 bases between. This CDR3 region has 16 residues. CDR1 and CDR2 from the germline V gene are MGHRA and YSYEKL. In DNA form, the CDR3 reads TGCGCCAGCAGCCAAGAGGGCAGTCCCGCGGGAGATACGCAGTATTTT. Translation: CASSQEGSPAGDTQYF.

This clonotype was seen only a few times. The V and J genes are TRBV6-1 and TRBJ2-7; D remains ambiguous. Germline loops: CDR1 MNHNS, CDR2 SASEGT. The V end lost 2 bases, the J end lost 3 bases, and 11 bases lay between the germline ends. The CDR3 length is 14 residues. CDR3 protein: CASSERNLYYEQYF. CDR3 coding DNA: TGTGCCAGCAGTGAAAGGAACCTCTACTACGAGCAGTACTTC.

The chain has TRBV19 and TRBJ1-1; D uncertain. This CDR3 spans 15 amino acids. V was trimmed by 3 bases and J by 4 bases, leaving 15 bases between them. Germline V gene sequence: CDR1 LNHDA, CDR2 SQIVND (reference sequence). CDR3 coding DNA: TGTGCCAGTAGTATTAATGCTGGAGGGTTCACTGAAGCTTTCTTT. Protein sequence: CASSINAGGFTEAFF. Variable domain in full (rest from reference TRBV19 and TRBJ1-1): DGGITQSPKYLFRKEGQNVTLSCEQNLNHDAMYWYRQDPGQGLRLIYYSQIVNDFQKGDIAEGYSVSREKKESFPLTVTSAQKNPTAFYLCASSINAGGFTEAFFGQGTRLTVV.

The chain is built from TRBV5-4 and TRBJ2-3, with TRBD1 identical over 10 bases. Germline CDR1 is SGHNT and CDR2 is YYREEE (reference sequence). V gave up 1 base and J gave up 3 bases; unmatched junction bases: 14. CDR3 length equals 19 residues. The CDR3 DNA reads TGTGCCAGCAGCTTGATGGGGACAGGGGTCACTACGGGTACAGATACGCAGTATTTT. Its protein product is CASSLMGTGVTTGTDTQYF. Drawing the rest from reference TRBV5-4 and TRBJ2-3, the complete variable domain is ETGVTQSPTHLIKTRGQQVTLRCSSQSGHNTVSWYQQALGQGPQFIFQYYREEENGRGNFPPRFSGLQFPNYSSELNVNALELDDSALYLCASSLMGTGVTTGTDTQYFGPGTRLTVL.

Comment on this clonotype: The junction and the germline gene differ at one end; a read error may be behind it. The chain combines TRBV5-6 with TRBJ1-2; 8 bases agree with TRBD1. Germline-derived CDR1 and CDR2 are SGHDT and YYEEEE. This CDR3 has 13 amino acids. CDR3 amino acids: CASTQGANYDYTF. Written as DNA, the CDR3 is TGTGCCAGCACCCAGGGGGCTAACTATGACTACACCTTC. Filled out from reference TRBV5-6 and TRBJ1-2, the complete variable domain reads DAGVTQSPTHLIKTRGQQVTLRCSPKSGHDTVSWYQQALGQGPQFIFQYYEEEERQRGNFPDRFSGHQFPNYSSELNVNALLLGDSALYLCASTQGANYDYTFGSGTRLTVV.

The chain uses TRBV6-5 and TRBJ2-2; 10 bases agree with TRBD2. Germline V CDR1 and CDR2: MNHEY, SVGAGI. The CDR3 consists of 18 residues. Trimming cost V 0 bases and J 1 base; bases outside gene matches: 5. The chain's CDR3 is CASSYSALAGLNTGELFF. DNA of the CDR3: TGTGCCAGCAGTTACTCGGCACTAGCGGGGCTGAACACCGGGGAGCTGTTTTTT.

This chain connects TRBV27 to TRBJ2-5, with TRBD2 matching over 13 bases. CDR1 is MNHEY and CDR2 is SMNVEV in the germline V gene (reference sequence). V gave up 5 bases and J gave up 5 bases; unmatched junction bases: 2. The CDR3 is made up of 14 amino acids. The CDR3 sequence: CASSRTSGGETQYF. CDR3 in DNA: TGTGCCAGCAGTAGGACTAGCGGGGGTGAGACCCAGTACTTC.

The chain links TRBV24-1 to TRBJ2-1; D unclear. Germline CDR1 KGHDR, CDR2 SFDVKD. V lost 5 bases and J lost 10, with 11 bases in between. This CDR3 contains 12 residues. The CDR3 DNA sequence: TGTGCCACCAGTGGCCTACTTGCCGAGCAGTTCTTC. It specifies CATSGLLAEQFF.

This clonotype was detected a few times. The V gene is TRBV29-1, the J gene TRBJ2-1; 14 nucleotides match TRBD2. This CDR3 is 16 amino acids long. V dropped 4 bases and J dropped 1; count of bases not matched to a gene: 3. CDR1 and CDR2 from the germline V gene are SQVTM and ANQGSEA. CDR3 region: CSVVGTSGGSYNEQFF. For the CDR3, the DNA is TGCAGCGTTGTAGGGACTAGCGGGGGTTCCTACAATGAGCAGTTCTTC.

This clonotype was seen a handful of times. The CDR3 DNA sequence: TGTGCCAGCAGTTTTGGGGTGGCTAACTATGGCTACACCTTC. Translated, it gives CASSFGVANYGYTF. This chain connects TRBV12-3 or TRBV12-4 to TRBJ1-2; D is ambiguous. The CDR3 consists of 14 residues. Trimming pared 3 bases from V and 0 bases from J, leaving 8 bases between.

This clonotype showed up just a few times. The gene calls are TRBV4-1 and TRBJ2-7, with 7 positions matching TRBD1. V lost 1 base and J lost 1; bases outside the gene matches: 4. The CDR3 spans 15 residues. Germline V CDR1 and CDR2: MGHRA, YSYEKL. CDR3 sequence (DNA): TGCGCCAGCAGCCAAGGCCTGGACAGGTCCTACGAGCAGTACGTC. It codes for CASSQGLDRSYEQYV.

The table lists this clonotype with a few counts. This sequence joins TRBV7-4 and TRBJ2-1, with 7 bases aligning to TRBD1. V shed 4 bases, J shed 4 bases, and the junction held 7 bases outside the gene matches. Germline CDR1 and CDR2: SGHVT and SQSDAQ. This CDR3 region has 15 residues. The CDR3 protein is CASSWLGQAYNEQFF. The CDR3 nucleotides read TGTGCCAGCAGCTGGCTCGGACAGGCGTACAATGAGCAGTTCTTC.

This clonotype turned up a few times. The rearrangement links TRBV6-5 to TRBJ2-7, with 16 nucleotides matching TRBD2. CDR1 MNHEY and CDR2 SVGAGI come from the germline V gene. This CDR3 spans 16 amino acids. J was trimmed by 2 bases and V by 3 bases; bases with no gene match: 1. The CDR3 reads CASSYGTSGGAYEQYF. The CDR3 DNA is TGTGCCAGCAGTTATGGGACTAGCGGGGGGGCCTACGAGCAGTACTTC.

This chain joins TRBV7-9 and TRBJ2-3; 11 bases agree with TRBD2. CDR1 SEHNR and CDR2 FQNEAQ come from the germline V gene (reference sequence). The CDR3 has 15 amino acids. With V trimmed by 3 bases and J by 4 bases, 3 bases remained unmatched. CDR3 sequence reads: CASSLASGGSDTQYF. For the CDR3, the DNA is TGTGCCAGCAGCTTGGCTAGCGGGGGGTCAGATACGCAGTATTTT.

The chain joins TRBV6-5 to TRBJ2-3, with 9 bases fitting TRBD2. Germline values: CDR1 MNHEY, CDR2 SVGAGI. The CDR3 totals 18 residues. V lost 4 bases, J lost 2 bases, and 13 bases stayed unmatched. CDR3 sequence: CASSLAHPSGVTTDTQYF. The DNA for the CDR3 is TGTGCCAGCAGTTTAGCCCACCCTAGCGGGGTAACCACAGATACGCAGTATTTT.

The sample holds many counts of this clonotype. The chain is built from TRBV7-2 and TRBJ1-4; D possibly corresponds to TRBD1 (5 bases). The CDR3 has 14 amino acids. Germline CDR1 reads SGHTA; CDR2 reads FQGNSA. Deletions cut 5 bases from V and 6 bases from J, with 13 bases between. The CDR3 sequence: CASSAIGADEKLFF. CDR3 in DNA: TGTGCCAGCAGCGCGATAGGGGCGGATGAAAAACTGTTTTTT.

This clonotype was seen many times. The chain uses TRBV7-9 and TRBJ1-5, with D possibly being TRBD1 (6 bases). The germline CDR1 and CDR2 sequences are SEHNR and FQNEAQ (reference sequence). V lost 6 bases and J lost 7, with 19 bases in between. The CDR3 has 15 amino acids. The CDR3 loop is CASSRGAGKGQPQHF. Here the CDR3 DNA reads TGTGCCAGCAGTCGGGGGGCAGGGAAGGGACAGCCCCAGCATTTT. Based on the CDR3 plus reference TRBV7-9 and TRBJ1-5, the full variable domain is DTGVSQNPRHKITKRGQNVTFRCDPISEHNRLYWYRQTLGQGPEFLTYFQNEAQLEKSRLLSDRFSAERPKGSFSTLEIQRTEQGDSAMYLCASSRGAGKGQPQHFGDGTRLSIL.

The rearrangement uses TRBV19 and TRBJ1-1; no clear D gene. Germline values: CDR1 LNHDA, CDR2 SQIVND (reference sequence). The V and J ends lost 3 bases and 3 bases respectively, with 20 bases between them. The CDR3 has 17 residues. This CDR3 reads CASSIRPGAPGDTEAFF. The CDR3 DNA is TGTGCCAGTAGTATCCGACCGGGCGCCCCTGGGGACACTGAAGCTTTCTTT.

The rearrangement joins TRBV20-1 to TRBJ2-1; 11 bases are shared with TRBD2. With 3 bases clipped from V and 2 bases from J, the junction kept 18 bases outside the gene matches. CDR3 size: 20 residues. CDR1 is DFQATT and CDR2 is SNEGSKA in the germline V gene (reference sequence). CDR3: CSASPPLELAGGDAYNEQFF. CDR3 nucleotide sequence: TGCAGTGCTAGTCCTCCCCTGGAGCTAGCGGGGGGTGATGCCTACAATGAGCAGTTCTTC.

V gene TRBV27 combines with J gene TRBJ2-1; 9 positions agree with TRBD1. This CDR3 contains 15 residues. Per germline, CDR1 MNHEY and CDR2 SMNVEV (reference sequence). Trimming at V came to 5 bases and at J to 2 bases, leaving 4 bases not matched to a gene. The CDR3 loop reads CASSRDRGAYNEQFF. The CDR3 DNA reads TGTGCCAGCAGTAGAGACAGGGGGGCCTACAATGAGCAGTTCTTC.

The J gene is TRBJ2-3, the V gene TRBV24-1; perhaps D is TRBD1 or TRBD2 (6 bases each). The CDR3 spans 17 residues. The germline CDR1 and CDR2 sequences are KGHDR and SFDVKD. V was trimmed by 4 bases and J by 5 bases, leaving 21 bases between them. CDR3 in DNA: TGTGCCACCAGTGAACGCGGGGCAGGGGTAGTGGAAGATACGCAGTATTTT. It specifies CATSERGAGVVEDTQYF.

A few counts support this clonotype. V is TRBV19 and J is TRBJ2-4; 7 bases are a match to TRBD1. Per the germline V gene, CDR1 is LNHDA and CDR2 is SQIVND (reference sequence). This CDR3 has 19 residues. The V and J ends lost 3 bases and 0 bases, in that order; junction bases with no gene match: 14. The CDR3 region has the DNA TGTGCCAGTAGTATGTGGACAGGACCAAAACAACTAGCCAAAAACATTCAGTACTTC. Amino acids: CASSMWTGPKQLAKNIQYF.

The sample holds a few counts of this clonotype. This rearrangement joins TRBV28 to TRBJ2-3; 9 bases map to TRBD2. The CDR3 consists of 20 residues. Per germline, CDR1 MDHEN and CDR2 SYDVKM. Trimming at V came to 2 bases and at J to 2 bases, leaving 17 bases not matched to a gene. The CDR3 nucleotides are TGTGCCAGCAGTTTACATAACAGGAAGGTGCTAGCGGGGTTCACAGATACGCAGTATTTT. It is translated as CASSLHNRKVLAGFTDTQYF.

The V and J genes are TRBV28 and TRBJ1-2; D perhaps matches TRBD1 (5 bases). Germline values: CDR1 MDHEN, CDR2 SYDVKM. The V end was cut by 5 bases, the J end by 3 bases, with 13 bases between. This CDR3 is 14 amino acids long. This CDR3 reads CASSLGVGDYGYTF. In DNA form, the CDR3 reads TGTGCCAGCAGTCTAGGGGTTGGGGACTATGGCTACACCTTC.

The gene calls are TRBV15 and TRBJ1-2; a possible D gene is TRBD1 (5 bases). V lost 0 bases to trimming and J lost 4 bases, with 12 bases between them. The CDR3 spans 15 residues. Germline-derived CDR1 and CDR2 are LNHNV and YYDKDF (reference sequence). CDR3 bases: TGTGCCACCAGCAGAGATCGGGGGTCCCGCTATGGCTACACCTTC. Translating it yields CATSRDRGSRYGYTF. The complete variable domain, with remaining parts taken from reference TRBV15 and TRBJ1-2, reads DAMVIQNPRYQVTQFGKPVTLSCSQTLNHNVMYWYQQKSSQAPKLLFHYYDKDFNNEADTPDNFQSRRPNTSFCFLDIRSPGLGDTAMYLCATSRDRGSRYGYTFGSGTRLTVV.

In this sample, this clonotype turned up many times. The chain combines TRBV7-6 with TRBJ2-1; a weak D match, TRBD2 (5 bases). The CDR3 has 14 residues. Germline CDR1 is SGHVS and CDR2 is FNYEAQ. V was pared by 3 bases and J by 7 bases, with 13 bases between. The CDR3 sequence: CASSFGVTGNEQFF. The CDR3 DNA sequence: TGTGCCAGCAGCTTCGGGGTGACCGGGAATGAGCAGTTCTTC.

This clonotype was seen a handful of times. The J gene is TRBJ1-4, the V gene TRBV4-1; maybe TRBD1 (6 bases). Trimming left V 0 bases short and J 5 bases short, with 16 bases between. Germline loops: CDR1 MGHRA, CDR2 YSYEKL. The length of the CDR3 is 17 residues. DNA for the CDR3: TGCGCCAGCAGCCAAGAAAACATCAGGGGACCAAATGAAAAACTGTTTTTT. Translating gives CASSQENIRGPNEKLFF.

The table lists this clonotype with a count of one. The J gene is TRBJ2-3, the V gene TRBV12-3 or TRBV12-4, with 9 positions matching TRBD1. This CDR3 is built from 16 residues. V trimming: 3 bases; J trimming: 0 bases; junction bases outside the gene matches: 4. The CDR3 bases are TGTGCCAGCAGTTTGGGACAGGGTACTAGCACAGATACGCAGTATTTT. Translating gives CASSLGQGTSTDTQYF.

The CDR3 loop reads CSARRVTYNEQFF. The CDR3 nucleotides are TGCAGTGCTAGAAGAGTAACATACAATGAGCAGTTCTTC. The chain couples TRBV20-1 to TRBJ2-1, with D uncertain. Trimming removed 2 bases at V and 4 bases at J, with 9 bases between. Germline V gives CDR1 DFQATT, CDR2 SNEGSKA (reference sequence). This CDR3 is built from 13 residues.

This sequence joins TRBV28 and TRBJ1-1; no reliable D call. CDR3 length equals 15 residues. The germline V and J ends were trimmed by 7 bases and 4 bases, with 19 bases remaining between them. Germline CDR1 reads MDHEN; CDR2 reads SYDVKM. The CDR3 sequence: CASTPKGPSRTEAFF. The CDR3 nucleotides are TGTGCCAGCACGCCAAAAGGGCCCTCTCGCACTGAAGCTTTCTTT.